A selection of T cell receptor beta chains follows, all from one sample in a study of T cell repertoires in ileal Crohn's disease. Sequencing used immunoSEQ multiplex PCR; TCRdb keeps in-frame clones, though not all of them. Altogether 13,000 or so clones are present, less than 80% being singletons, with the ten largest covering roughly 14%. Material: ileal tissue. These receptors originate from an adult with Crohn's disease. Each CDR3 is given without its conserved first and last residue.

j_call: TRBJ2-7; v_call: TRBV2; cdr3_length: 14; cdr3_aa: ASSVNARQGSYEQY
j_call: TRBJ2-3; v_call: TRBV27; cdr3_length: 14; cdr3_aa: ASSLERGGEGDTQY
j_call: TRBJ2-7; v_call: TRBV19; cdr3_length: 13; cdr3_aa: ASSNPGQSSYEQY
j_call: TRBJ2-2; v_call: TRBV18; cdr3_length: 15; cdr3_aa: ASSPRDGTANTGELF
j_call: TRBJ1-5; v_call: TRBV19; cdr3_length: 13; cdr3_aa: ASSIRGEGYQPQH
j_call: TRBJ1-4; v_call: TRBV5-4; cdr3_length: 12; cdr3_aa: ASSLPSPNEKLF
j_call: TRBJ2-7; v_call: TRBV19; cdr3_length: 14; cdr3_aa: ATTGTDGFSSYEQY
j_call: TRBJ1-1; v_call: TRBV6-1; cdr3_length: 15; cdr3_aa: ASSDTGGYSMNTEAF
j_call: TRBJ1-2; v_call: TRBV5-1; cdr3_length: 12; cdr3_aa: ASSLGQNLIGYT
j_call: TRBJ1-1; v_call: TRBV9; cdr3_length: 12; cdr3_aa: ASSPWRGNTEAF
j_call: TRBJ1-1; v_call: TRBV5-1; cdr3_length: 15; cdr3_aa: ASSLRGRLKGNTEAF
j_call: TRBJ2-7; v_call: TRBV6-6; cdr3_length: 14; cdr3_aa: ASSRSTGALFYEQY
j_call: TRBJ1-2; v_call: TRBV4-2; cdr3_length: 13; cdr3_aa: ASSQERVSRSGYT
j_call: TRBJ1-6; v_call: TRBV6-5; cdr3_length: 13; cdr3_aa: ASSRGDRNNSPLH
j_call: TRBJ1-2; v_call: TRBV6-4; cdr3_length: 13; cdr3_aa: ASSELSTGLYGYT
j_call: TRBJ2-5; v_call: TRBV6-1; cdr3_length: 13; cdr3_aa: ASSEKAGEVETQY
j_call: TRBJ1-3; v_call: TRBV27; cdr3_length: 11; cdr3_aa: ASRGQSGNTIY
j_call: TRBJ2-2; v_call: TRBV6-1; cdr3_length: 14; cdr3_aa: ASSEAHRGYTGELF
j_call: TRBJ1-1; v_call: TRBV29-1; cdr3_length: 9; cdr3_aa: SARGGTEAF
j_call: TRBJ1-5; v_call: TRBV5-5; cdr3_length: 14; cdr3_aa: ASSLNDYRGNQPQH
j_call: TRBJ2-1; v_call: TRBV7-7; cdr3_length: 12; cdr3_aa: ASSPNTWVGEQF
j_call: TRBJ1-2; v_call: TRBV5-1; cdr3_length: 13; cdr3_aa: ASSLAHGQSYGYT
j_call: TRBJ2-2; v_call: TRBV7-3; cdr3_length: 13; cdr3_aa: ASSPSEWGPGELF
j_call: TRBJ2-7; v_call: TRBV5-1; cdr3_length: 14; cdr3_aa: ASSLTGQANSYEQY
j_call: TRBJ2-7; v_call: TRBV27; cdr3_length: 12; cdr3_aa: ASSLSVGAGEQY
j_call: TRBJ1-1; v_call: TRBV6-1; cdr3_length: 10; cdr3_aa: ADSGWTGEAF
j_call: TRBJ2-1; v_call: TRBV6-6; cdr3_length: 13; cdr3_aa: ASSYSRLAGNEQF
j_call: TRBJ2-7; v_call: TRBV28; cdr3_length: 11; cdr3_aa: ASSWTARYEQY
j_call: TRBJ1-1; v_call: TRBV5-1; cdr3_length: 13; cdr3_aa: ASSLEENYYTEAF
j_call: TRBJ1-4; v_call: TRBV7-9; cdr3_length: 12; cdr3_aa: ASSLGGTGEKLF
j_call: TRBJ1-1; v_call: TRBV10-3; cdr3_length: 11; cdr3_aa: AISDPTESGAF
j_call: TRBJ1-2; v_call: TRBV30; cdr3_length: 11; cdr3_aa: ASRDRGQYGYT
j_call: TRBJ1-6; v_call: TRBV2; cdr3_length: 11; cdr3_aa: ASLTQGDSPLH
j_call: TRBJ2-7; v_call: TRBV27; cdr3_length: 12; cdr3_aa: ASSLSTGAGEQY
j_call: TRBJ1-1; v_call: TRBV6-1; cdr3_length: 13; cdr3_aa: ASRTTGGDRTEAF
j_call: TRBJ1-4; v_call: TRBV30; cdr3_length: 13; cdr3_aa: AWSADREVNEKLF
j_call: TRBJ1-2; v_call: TRBV7-9; cdr3_length: 13; cdr3_aa: ASSFGGAANYGYT
j_call: TRBJ1-1; v_call: TRBV6-7; cdr3_length: 15; cdr3_aa: ASSRTPTGHLVTEAF
j_call: TRBJ2-3; v_call: TRBV10-2; cdr3_length: 10; cdr3_aa: ASSEVQNTQY
j_call: TRBJ1-2; v_call: TRBV10-2; cdr3_length: 11; cdr3_aa: ASSEEGPYGYT
j_call: TRBJ1-1; v_call: TRBV6-5; cdr3_length: 13; cdr3_aa: ASRPLTAMNTEAF
j_call: TRBJ1-1; v_call: TRBV30; cdr3_length: 12; cdr3_aa: AWSDGQLNTEAF
j_call: TRBJ2-3; v_call: TRBV11-2; cdr3_length: 15; cdr3_aa: ASSLDLAGGFTDTQY